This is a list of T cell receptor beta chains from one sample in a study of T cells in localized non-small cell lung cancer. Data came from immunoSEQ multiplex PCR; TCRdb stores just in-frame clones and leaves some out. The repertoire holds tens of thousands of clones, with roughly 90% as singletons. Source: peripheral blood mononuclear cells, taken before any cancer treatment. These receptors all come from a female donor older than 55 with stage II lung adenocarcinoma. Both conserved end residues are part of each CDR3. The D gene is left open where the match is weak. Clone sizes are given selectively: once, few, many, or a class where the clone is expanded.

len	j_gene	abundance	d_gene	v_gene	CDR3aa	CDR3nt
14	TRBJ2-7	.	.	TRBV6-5	CASSYSGNSYEQYF	TGTGCCAGCAGTTACTCGGGCAACTCCTACGAGCAGTACTTC
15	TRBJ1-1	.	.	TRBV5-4	CASSSPGRSNTEAFF	TGTGCCAGCAGCTCCCCGGGCAGATCGAACACTGAAGCTTTCTTT
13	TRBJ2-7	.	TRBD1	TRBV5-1	CASSLEGAREQYF	TGCGCCAGCAGCTTGGAGGGGGCCCGCGAGCAGTACTTC
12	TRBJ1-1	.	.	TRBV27	CASSSGLTEAFF	TGTGCCAGCAGTTCTGGGTTAACTGAAGCTTTCTTT
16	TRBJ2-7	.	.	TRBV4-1	CASSHSVSGTPYEQYF	TGCGCCAGCAGCCATAGCGTTTCCGGGACGCCCTACGAGCAGTACTTC
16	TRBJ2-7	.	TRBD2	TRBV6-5	CASSSLLTKRGYEQYF	TGTGCCAGCAGTTCCCTATTGACTAAGCGGGGCTACGAGCAGTACTTC
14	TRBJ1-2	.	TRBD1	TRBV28	CASSKGTGGYGYTF	TGTGCCAGCAGCAAAGGGACAGGGGGCTATGGCTACACCTTC
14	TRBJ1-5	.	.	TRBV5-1	CASSEQGGNQPQHF	TGCGCCAGCAGCGAGCAAGGTGGCAATCAGCCCCAGCATTTT
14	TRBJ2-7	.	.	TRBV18	CASSRRGSEGEQYF	TGTGCCAGCTCACGCAGGGGTTCAGAAGGCGAGCAGTACTTC
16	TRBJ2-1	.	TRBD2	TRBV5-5	CASSLLTSGRTGEQFF	TGTGCCAGCAGCTTGCTGACTAGCGGACGGACGGGTGAGCAGTTCTTC
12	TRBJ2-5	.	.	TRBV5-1	CASSRTVETQYF	TGCGCCAGCAGCCGGACCGTGGAGACCCAGTACTTC
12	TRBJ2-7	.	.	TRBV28	CASSPGVHEQYF	TGTGCCAGCAGCCCGGGGGTCCACGAGCAGTACTTC
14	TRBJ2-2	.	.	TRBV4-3	CASSQDMAPGELFF	TGCGCCAGCAGCCAAGATATGGCCCCCGGGGAGCTGTTTTTT
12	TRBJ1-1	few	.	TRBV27	CASSRGNTEAFF	TGTGCCAGCTCCAGAGGGAACACTGAAGCTTTCTTT
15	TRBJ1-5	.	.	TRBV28	CASTTGGVSNQPQHF	TGTGCCAGCACCACTGGAGGGGTCTCCAATCAGCCCCAGCATTTT
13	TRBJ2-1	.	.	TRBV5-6	CASRSVGYNEQFF	TGTGCCAGCAGGTCCGTAGGCTACAATGAGCAGTTCTTC
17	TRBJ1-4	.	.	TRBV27	CASSFRSPTATNEKLFF	TGTGCCAGCAGTTTTAGGTCCCCTACTGCAACTAATGAAAAACTGTTTTTT